The 17 T cell receptor beta chains in this list originate from one sample, sequenced in a study of blood T cell repertoires in COVID-19. TCRdb's copy holds only in-frame clones and misses some; the assay was immunoSEQ multiplex PCR. The profile shows more than 9,000 clones, approximately 91% of them singletons. What was sequenced was peripheral blood. The receptors stem from a woman aged 55-70 years with active COVID-19.

The chain is built from TRBV14 and TRBJ1-2; 7 bases agree with TRBD1. The CDR3 loop spans 13 amino acids. The V segment lost 4 bases and the J segment 10 bases; nucleotides outside the gene matches: 9. The germline V gene has CDR1 SGHDN and CDR2 FVKESK. The CDR3 nucleotides read TGTGCCAGCAGCCTCCAACGACAGGGACACTACACCTTC. Translating it yields CASSLQRQGHYTF.

This clone was recorded only once. The chain carries TRBV7-6 and TRBJ2-5; TRBD2 agrees at 16 bases. Per the germline V gene, CDR1 is SGHVS and CDR2 is FNYEAQ. The V gene end was trimmed by 1 base and the J gene end by 3 bases; junction bases not matched to a gene: 2. CDR3 size: 17 residues. CDR3 sequence: CASSLVGTSGGEETQYF. The CDR3 bases are TGTGCCAGCAGCTTAGTTGGGACTAGCGGGGGGGAAGAGACCCAGTACTTC.

This chain joins TRBV21-1 and TRBJ2-2; the DNA was not compared with TRBD2, the D call given in the table. TRBV21-1 is a known pseudogene. There are 17 residues in the CDR3. CDR3 sequence (DNA): TGTGCCAGCAGCAAAGCTAGCGGGAGCCTTAACACCGGGGAGCTGTTTTTT. Translating gives CASSKASGSLNTGELFF.

In this sample, this clone turned up a few times. The chain is built from TRBV9 and TRBJ2-1, with TRBD2 as a possible D gene (5 bases). CDR3 length: 15 amino acids. CDR1 is SGDLS, CDR2 YYNGEE, per germline. Trimming left V 0 bases short and J 6 bases short, with 13 bases between. The DNA of the CDR3 is TGTGCCAGCAGCGTAGCCAGCGGAGGTGGCAATGAGCAGTTCTTC. It specifies CASSVASGGGNEQFF.

V and J are TRBV5-5 and TRBJ2-7; 8 bases match TRBD1. The CDR3 contains 13 residues. The ends lost 4 bases at V and 7 bases at J; junction bases unmatched: 7. Germline V gives CDR1 SGHKS, CDR2 YYEKEE (reference sequence). Written as DNA, the CDR3 is TGTGCCAGCAGCCGTGACAGGGGCTGGGAGCAGTACTTC. Translation: CASSRDRGWEQYF.

This clone was detected only a few times. V and J are TRBV6-1 and TRBJ2-7, with a tentative D call TRBD2 (5 bases). The CDR3 is made up of 13 amino acids. Germline CDR1 is MNHNS and CDR2 is SASEGT. Trimming shortened V by 0 bases and J by 12 bases, and 15 bases separated the two germline ends. DNA of the CDR3: TGTGCCAGCAGTGAAGCTAAAGTAGGCGGGTGGTACGTC. This gives the protein CASSEAKVGGWYV.

The DNA of the CDR3 is TGTGCCAGCAGTCGAGGACTAGCGATAGCTACAGATACGCAGTATTTT. It yields the protein CASSRGLAIATDTQYF. The gene calls are TRBV5-5 and TRBJ2-3; TRBD2 agrees at 9 bases. The J segment lost 3 bases and the V segment lost 5 bases, leaving 10 bases of the junction unmatched. Germline V lookup: CDR1 SGHKS, CDR2 YYEKEE (reference sequence). The CDR3 length is 16 residues. Full variable domain (rest looked up from reference TRBV5-5 and TRBJ2-3): DAGVTQSPTHLIKTRGQQVTLRCSPISGHKSVSWYQQVLGQGPQFIFQYYEKEERGRGNFPDRFSARQFPNYSSELNVNALLLGDSALYLCASSRGLAIATDTQYFGPGTRLTVL.

The CDR3: CASSIVRGGPYNEQFF. CDR3 in DNA: TGTGCCAGTAGTATAGTACGGGGGGGACCCTACAATGAGCAGTTCTTC. The rearrangement uses TRBV19 and TRBJ2-1; 8 nucleotides line up with TRBD2. Germline CDR1 is LNHDA and CDR2 is SQIVND (reference sequence). CDR3 size: 16 residues. Losses at the gene ends were 1 base for V and 2 bases for J; bases not matched to a gene: 4.

Only a few counts were recorded for this clone. J is TRBJ2-7 and V is TRBV4-1, with 8 bases that match TRBD1. There are 14 residues in the CDR3. Unmatched junction bases numbered 11, after V lost 7 bases and J lost 6 bases. CDR1 is MGHRA, CDR2 YSYEKL, per germline. The CDR3 loop is CASTLGDRGFEQYF. DNA of the CDR3: TGCGCCAGCACCCTGGGCGACAGGGGATTCGAGCAGTACTTC.

The genes are TRBV5-5 and TRBJ2-1, with TRBD2 identical over 15 bases. The CDR3 loop spans 18 amino acids. The germline gives CDR1 SGHKS, CDR2 YYEKEE (reference sequence). Trimming at V came to 4 bases and at J to 0 bases, leaving 5 bases not matched to a gene. DNA of the CDR3: TGTGCCAGCAGCCTAGGGACTAGCGGGGGGCTCTCCTACAATGAGCAGTTCTTC. This sequence encodes CASSLGTSGGLSYNEQFF.

In nucleotides, the CDR3 is TGTGCCAGTAGTATCCGGGGTTACAATGAGCAGTTCTTC. This gives the protein CASSIRGYNEQFF. This chain joins TRBV19 and TRBJ2-1; a weak D match, TRBD2 (5 bases). Trimming left V 3 bases short and J 4 bases short, with 7 bases between. The germline V gene has CDR1 LNHDA and CDR2 SQIVND (reference sequence). The CDR3 sequence is 13 residues long.

The rearrangement joins TRBV18 to TRBJ1-5, with D perhaps matching TRBD1 (5 bases). Trimming took 3 bases from V and 4 from J, leaving 13 bases between them. The CDR3 consists of 15 residues. Germline V gene lookup returns CDR1 KGHSH and CDR2 LQKENI. CDR3 sequence reads: CASSPLATVNQPQHF. The CDR3 nucleotides are TGTGCCAGCTCACCCCTAGCGACAGTTAATCAGCCCCAGCATTTT.

The rearrangement joins TRBV5-1 to TRBJ2-3; 16 bases agree with TRBD2. With 4 bases clipped from V and 4 bases from J, the junction kept 3 bases outside the gene matches. CDR3 size: 16 residues. The germline V gene has CDR1 SGHRS and CDR2 YFSETQ. DNA for the CDR3: TGCGCCAGCAGCATCGGGACTAGCGGGGGGGCAGATACGCAGTATTTT. Its translation: CASSIGTSGGADTQYF. Complete variable domain (other parts from reference TRBV5-1 and TRBJ2-3): KAGVTQTPRYLIKTRGQQVTLSCSPISGHRSVSWYQQTPGQGLQFLFEYFSETQRNKGNFPGRFSGRQFSNSRSEMNVSTLELGDSALYLCASSIGTSGGADTQYFGPGTRLTVL.

The genes are TRBV2 and TRBJ1-5; D unclear. Germline V gives CDR1 SNHLY, CDR2 FYNNEI. V lost 6 bases and J lost 4, with 10 bases in between. CDR3 length equals 13 residues. The CDR3 nucleotides are TGTGCCAGCAGACGTGACACTAATCAGCCCCAGCATTTT. Protein: CASRRDTNQPQHF.

This clone was picked up one time. The rearrangement links TRBV19 to TRBJ2-1; 7 nucleotides align to TRBD2. Germline V gene sequence: CDR1 LNHDA, CDR2 SQIVND (reference sequence). The CDR3 extends over 15 amino acids. Losses at the gene ends were 6 bases for V and 5 bases for J; bases not matched to a gene: 10. The CDR3 DNA sequence: TGTGCCAGTAGGCGCCGTCTAGCGGAGAACAATGAGCAGTTCTTC. It yields the protein CASRRRLAENNEQFF.

The rearrangement uses TRBV30 and TRBJ2-1; 10 nucleotides match TRBD2. V lost 3 bases and J lost 3; bases outside the gene matches: 5. The length of the CDR3 is 15 residues. Looked up from germline, CDR1 is GTSNPN and CDR2 is SVGIG (reference sequence). CDR3 loop: CAWSQREGLYNEQFF. The CDR3 nucleotides are TGTGCCTGGAGCCAGCGGGAGGGCCTCTACAATGAGCAGTTCTTC.

This chain links TRBV7-6 with TRBJ2-2; D may be TRBD1 (6 bases). The CDR3 extends over 15 amino acids. Germline CDR1 is SGHVS and CDR2 is FNYEAQ. V lost 8 bases to trimming and J lost 6 bases, with 19 bases between them. As DNA, the CDR3 is TGTGCCAGCGTCCCTTACAGGGATCTCGCCGGGGAGCTGTTTTTT. It specifies CASVPYRDLAGELFF.